The clone carrying this T cell receptor beta chain turned up a few times. Its cognate antigen is unknown. The source of the sample is a study of beta chain features in type 1 diabetes. Study-wide points: Shortening of TCRB CDR3s, moderate but significant, appeared in all four CD4+ subsets of Type 1 diabetes patients.

This CDR3 contains 12 residues. The V gene's germline CDR1 is GTSNPN and CDR2 SVGIG (reference sequence). V lost 0 bases and J 9 bases, leaving 9 bases between the germline ends. Since all of the isolated RNA was reverse transcribed, expressed TCRB transcripts were what got sequenced. Profiled with immunoSEQ multiplex PCR; TCRdb holds only in-frame clones, not every one. Of about 400,000 clones listed, about 12% are singletons. This sequence joins TRBV30 and TRBJ1-3; D is undetermined. Sequencing used naive CD4+ T cells from blood. This sequence originates from a man younger than 35 in good health. In nucleotides, the CDR3 is TGTGCCTGGAGTGTAGAACCCGGCACCATATATTTT. Encoded protein: CAWSVEPGTIYF.